These 22 T cell receptor beta chains were sequenced from one sample in a study of T cell responses to AZD1222 COVID-19 vaccine. Produced via immunoSEQ multiplex PCR; TCRdb's table is partial and in-frame only. The sample lists approximately 120,000 clones, roughly 88% seen once, with approximately 4.5% in the top ten. The material was peripheral blood, obtained on day 0 of MenACWY control vaccination. These receptors were obtained from an adult in good health.

V usage is TRBV28 and J usage is TRBJ2-1; 9 bases fit TRBD2. Germline V gene lookup returns CDR1 MDHEN and CDR2 SYDVKM. V was clipped by 4 bases and J by 0 bases; unmatched bases: 7. This CDR3 comprises 17 residues. CDR3 DNA sequence: TGTGCCAGCAGTTCCGGACTAGCGACGAGCTCCTACAATGAGCAGTTCTTC. This gives the protein CASSSGLATSSYNEQFF.

This chain connects TRBV5-8 to TRBJ2-7, with a weak D call TRBD1 (6 bases). Germline V lookup: CDR1 SGHTS, CDR2 YDEGEE. The CDR3 covers 16 residues. V dropped 1 base and J dropped 1 base, with 15 bases sitting between them. The CDR3 reads CASSLISPTGSYEQYF. CDR3 nucleotide sequence: TGTGCCAGCAGCTTGATCAGCCCGACAGGATCCTACGAGCAGTACTTC.

The rearrangement uses TRBV7-7 and TRBJ2-5; D remains unclear. Per germline, CDR1 SSHAT and CDR2 FNYEAQ (reference sequence). The CDR3 is 13 amino acids. V lost 5 bases and J 3 bases, leaving 10 bases between the germline ends. The CDR3 bases are TGTGCCAGCAGCCAGCGTGGAGAAGAGACCCAGTACTTC. This codes for CASSQRGEETQYF.

The chain has TRBV28 and TRBJ1-4; no clear D gene. V lost 7 bases, J lost 5 bases, and 11 bases lay in between. The CDR3 length is 13 residues. The V gene's germline CDR1 is MDHEN and CDR2 SYDVKM. The CDR3 nucleotides read TGTGCCAGCAAGTTTATCGAAAATGAAAAACTGTTTTTT. Translated: CASKFIENEKLFF.

This clone was found once. The chain recombines TRBV14 with TRBJ1-2, with a possible D match to TRBD1 (6 bases). V lost 3 bases, J lost 2 bases, and 19 bases lay in between. The CDR3 totals 17 residues. Germline CDR1 is SGHDN and CDR2 is FVKESK. CDR3 nucleotides: TGTGCCAGCAGCCAGCCGATGCGGCAGGGGAAGAACTATGGCTACACCTTC. Its translation: CASSQPMRQGKNYGYTF.

As DNA, the CDR3 is TGTGCCAGCAAGTCAGGCGAAGATCAGCCCCAGCATTTT. Amino acids: CASKSGEDQPQHF. The gene calls are TRBV6-5 and TRBJ1-5; D gene uncertain. V was pared by 7 bases and J by 5 bases, with 12 bases between. CDR1 and CDR2 from the germline V gene are MNHEY and SVGAGI. This CDR3 is 13 amino acids long.

V gene TRBV6-5 combines with J gene TRBJ1-1, with TRBD1 as a possible D gene (5 bases). V was trimmed by 5 bases and J by 0 bases, leaving 10 bases between them. The CDR3 has 14 residues. Germline V gene data show CDR1 as MNHEY and CDR2 as SVGAGI. The CDR3 region has the DNA TGTGCCAGCAGTCCTTACAGGATGAACACTGAAGCTTTCTTT. Its translation is CASSPYRMNTEAFF.

The gene calls are TRBV18 and TRBJ2-3; D unclear. CDR1 KGHSH and CDR2 LQKENI come from the germline V gene. Trimming pared 0 bases from V and 1 base from J, leaving 5 bases between. This CDR3 spans 14 amino acids. The CDR3 DNA reads TGTGCCAGCTCACCACCGTGGGGCACAGATACGCAGTATTTT. Protein: CASSPPWGTDTQYF.

The V call is TRBV4-1, the J call TRBJ2-1; TRBD2 agrees at 11 bases. The V gene end was trimmed by 2 bases and the J gene end by 6 bases; junction bases not matched to a gene: 6. CDR1 MGHRA and CDR2 YSYEKL come from the germline V gene. This CDR3 has 16 residues. CDR3 DNA: TGCGCCAGCAGCCAACCTACTAGCGGGAGCACCAATGAGCAGTTCTTC. As protein: CASSQPTSGSTNEQFF.

This CDR3 is CSVIGLRDEQYV. DNA of the CDR3: TGCAGCGTCATCGGACTGCGAGACGAGCAGTACGTC. The chain couples TRBV29-1 to TRBJ2-7, with D possibly matching TRBD2 (5 bases). The CDR3 contains 12 residues. Trimming took off 6 bases at V and 5 bases at J, with 14 bases between the two ends. CDR1 is SQVTM, CDR2 ANQGSEA, per germline.

This clone was seen a single time. This chain links TRBV4-1 with TRBJ2-1; 7 bases match TRBD1. There are 17 residues in the CDR3. Germline CDR1 and CDR2: MGHRA and YSYEKL. Trimming took 6 bases from V and 4 from J; bases not matched to a gene: 15. The CDR3 DNA reads as TGCGCCAGCAGTCCCATGACTTGGGGACAGACGTACAATGAGCAGTTCTTC. This codes for CASSPMTWGQTYNEQFF.

In its sample, this clone was seen once. The chain uses TRBV24-1 and TRBJ2-1; no clear D gene. The germline CDR1 and CDR2 sequences are KGHDR and SFDVKD. V lost 3 bases and J 8 bases, leaving 7 bases between the germline ends. This CDR3 is 12 amino acids long. The CDR3 nucleotides read TGTGCCACCAGTGATCGACTCGATGAGCAGTTCTTC. It codes for CATSDRLDEQFF.

The chain combines TRBV7-2 with TRBJ1-1, with a tentative D call TRBD1 (6 bases). Trimming removed 3 bases from V and 2 bases from J, with 10 bases in between. CDR1 and CDR2 (germline): SGHTA, FQGNSA. This CDR3 contains 14 residues. In nucleotides, the CDR3 is TGTGCCAGCAGCTTGGGGACAACAAACACTGAAGCTTTCTTT. Translated, it gives CASSLGTTNTEAFF.

This clone was seen a single time. The chain has TRBV5-6 and TRBJ2-5; D possibly matches TRBD1 or TRBD2 (6 bases each). Trimming stripped 1 base from V and 5 bases from J, with 24 bases between. Germline V lookup: CDR1 SGHDT, CDR2 YYEEEE. The CDR3 contains 18 residues. DNA of the CDR3: TGTGCCAGCAGCTTGAGGTTGGGGGGCGCTGGAATGTGGGAGACCCAGTACTTC. Residues: CASSLRLGGAGMWETQYF.

V usage is TRBV4-1 and J usage is TRBJ2-5; 9 positions match TRBD2. The CDR3 covers 17 residues. Germline CDR1 is MGHRA and CDR2 is YSYEKL. The junction had 10 bases not matched to a gene; V was cut back by 1 base and J by 4 bases. CDR3 protein: CASSQGAGGSQGETQYF. DNA of the CDR3: TGCGCCAGCAGCCAAGGAGCGGGGGGTTCCCAGGGAGAGACCCAGTACTTC.

This sequence joins TRBV29-1 and TRBJ2-2; TRBD1 agrees at 10 bases. V was clipped by 1 base and J by 3 bases; unmatched bases: 5. Per the germline V gene, CDR1 is SQVTM and CDR2 is ANQGSEA. This CDR3 is 16 amino acids long. CDR3 in DNA: TGCAGCGTTGAAGGACAGGGGGCGCCGGACACCGGGGAGCTGTTTTTT. Translated, it gives CSVEGQGAPDTGELFF.

The table lists this clone with a count of one. The gene calls are TRBV11-2 and TRBJ2-2; possible D gene TRBD1, 6 bases. There are 15 residues in the CDR3. The V and J ends lost 1 base and 3 bases respectively, with 9 bases between them. Germline loops: CDR1 SGHAT, CDR2 FQNNGV. The CDR3 region has the DNA TGTGCCAGCAGCTTAGGGAACAGGGACACCGGGGAGCTGTTTTTT. Translating gives CASSLGNRDTGELFF.

This clone came up once. This sequence joins TRBV2 and TRBJ1-1; tentative D call: TRBD1 (6 bases). Trimming took off 6 bases at V and 3 bases at J, with 17 bases between the two ends. The germline V gene has CDR1 SNHLY and CDR2 FYNNEI. The CDR3 is 15 residues long. This CDR3 reads CASSPPGYRDTEAFF. In DNA, the CDR3 is TGTGCCAGCAGCCCCCCCGGTTACAGGGACACTGAAGCTTTCTTT.

The rearrangement links TRBV21-1 to TRBJ1-2. TRBV21-1 is a pseudogene. This CDR3 comprises 16 residues. The CDR3 DNA reads as TGTGCCAGCAGCAAAGTGGTCAAGGATTCTAACTATGGCTACACCTTC. Its protein is CASSKVVKDSNYGYTF.

The chain employs TRBV7-2 and TRBJ2-2; D is perhaps TRBD1 (6 bases). Deletions cut 3 bases from V and 5 bases from J, with 16 bases between. The CDR3 is made up of 16 amino acids. CDR1 SGHTA and CDR2 FQGNSA come from the germline V gene. Written as DNA, the CDR3 is TGTGCCAGCAGCTTCCGAATTTCCAGGGGTACCGGGGAGCTGTTTTTT. It encodes CASSFRISRGTGELFF.

The chain joins TRBV6-5 to TRBJ1-4; 7 nucleotides agree with TRBD1. This CDR3 comprises 13 residues. CDR1 and CDR2 (germline): MNHEY, SVGAGI. V lost 4 bases to trimming and J lost 11 bases; unmatched junction nucleotides: 7. As DNA, the CDR3 is TGTGCCAGCAGTTTCAGGGGGATGGATAAACTGTTTTTT. Translation: CASSFRGMDKLFF.

The chain carries TRBV19 and TRBJ1-5; no definite D call. Germline-derived CDR1 and CDR2 are LNHDA and SQIVND (reference sequence). Trimming removed 3 bases at V and 2 bases at J, with 14 bases between. The CDR3 is made up of 16 amino acids. CDR3 protein: CASSIPGFGGNQPQHF. The CDR3 bases are TGTGCCAGTAGTATTCCGGGGTTCGGGGGCAATCAGCCCCAGCATTTT.